A selection of T cell receptor beta chains follows, all from one sample in a study of spatial heterogeneity in lung cancer. Each CDR3 protein is one row after TCRdb ran MiXCR on the 5' RACE reads. This sample has 39,000 or so distinct CDR3 sequences, with 6.5% to 8.5% found just once. Specimen: PBMCs, collected at surgery. These receptor sequences come from a male donor with early-stage non-small cell lung cancer. Both conserved end residues are part of each CDR3. The D gene is left open where the match is weak. A row's size may be missing; if present it is once, few, many or a size class.

.	many	TRBV12-3/TRBV12-4	TRBJ2-5	CASSPSQYQETQYF	TGTGCCAGCAGTCCCTCCCAGTACCAAGAGACCCAGTACTTC
.	.	TRBV7-9	TRBJ2-1	CASSLQGYEQFF	TGTGCCAGCAGCTTACAGGGCTATGAGCAGTTCTTC
TRBD2	many	TRBV29-1	TRBJ2-1	CSVEGGSYNEQFF	TGCAGCGTTGAAGGCGGGAGCTACAATGAGCAGTTCTTC
.	many	TRBV4-1	TRBJ2-1	CASSQDSAAGYNEQFF	TGCGCCAGCAGCCAAGATAGTGCCGCAGGGTACAATGAGCAGTTCTTC
TRBD2	medium-sized	TRBV29-1	TRBJ2-5	CSVDGLAGGFSTKETQYF	TGCAGCGTTGACGGACTAGCGGGAGGCTTTTCCACAAAAGAGACCCAGTACTTC
.	many	TRBV7-2	TRBJ2-3	CASSLLIVDTQYF	TGTGCCAGCAGCTTACTCATCGTCGATACGCAGTATTTT
.	.	TRBV14	TRBJ1-2	CASSQQGRLRSYGYTF	TGTGCCAGCAGCCAACAAGGACGACTCAGGTCCTATGGCTACACCTTC
.	many	TRBV10-3	TRBJ1-2	CAISEQVAYGYTF	TGTGCCATCAGTGAGCAGGTTGCCTATGGCTACACCTTC
.	many	TRBV9	TRBJ2-2	CASSSWDRGSGELFF	TGTGCCAGCAGTAGTTGGGACCGGGGGTCCGGGGAGCTGTTTTTT
.	few	TRBV7-9	TRBJ2-5	CASSPPRGKETQYF	TGTGCCAGCAGCCCGCCGAGGGGGAAAGAGACCCAGTACTTC
TRBD2	many	TRBV20-1	TRBJ2-7	CSARDPSGGAYEQYF	TGCAGTGCTAGAGATCCTAGCGGGGGGGCCTACGAGCAGTACTTC
.	.	TRBV20-1	TRBJ2-7	CSARVGWGSGEQYF	TGCAGTGCTAGAGTAGGGTGGGGATCGGGCGAGCAGTACTTC
TRBD1	many	TRBV29-1	TRBJ2-1	CSVGPRGNEQFF	TGCAGCGTTGGGCCCAGGGGGAATGAGCAGTTCTTC
TRBD1	.	TRBV30	TRBJ2-7	CASALGTGGYEQYF	TGTGCCTCAGCCTTGGGGACAGGGGGCTACGAGCAGTACTTC
.	.	TRBV5-5	TRBJ2-5	CASSYRRALETQYF	TGTGCCAGCAGTTATCGGAGGGCTTTGGAGACCCAGTACTTC
.	.	TRBV7-6	TRBJ1-1	CASSLVAGDQEAFF	TGTGCCAGCAGCTTAGTGGCGGGGGATCAGGAAGCTTTCTTT
.	many	TRBV11-2	TRBJ2-3	CASSLFQGSTDTQYF	TGTGCCAGCAGCTTATTTCAGGGGTCCACAGATACGCAGTATTTT
.	many	TRBV20-1	TRBJ1-4	CSARGEWGEENEKLFF	TGCAGTGCTAGAGGAGAGTGGGGCGAAGAAAATGAAAAACTGTTTTTT
TRBD1	many	TRBV29-1	TRBJ1-1	CSVGTGLNTEAFF	TGCAGCGTGGGGACAGGGCTGAACACTGAAGCTTTCTTT
.	many	TRBV20-1	TRBJ2-3	CSVWDGLSTDTQYF	TGCAGTGTGTGGGACGGCTTAAGCACAGATACGCAGTATTTT
TRBD2	many	TRBV24-1	TRBJ2-1	CATSDFGTSAYNEQFF	TGTGCCACCAGTGATTTTGGGACTAGCGCTTACAATGAGCAGTTCTTC
.	many	TRBV6-6	TRBJ2-7	CASSTQGYEQYF	TGTGCCAGCAGTACACAGGGCTACGAGCAGTACTTC
.	few	TRBV12-3/TRBV12-4	TRBJ1-3	CASSLPQGVGNTIYF	TGTGCCAGCAGCCTACCACAGGGTGTTGGAAACACCATATATTTT
.	.	TRBV5-1	TRBJ1-5	CASSLAGAEPQHF	TGCGCCAGCAGCTTGGCGGGGGCTGAGCCCCAGCATTTT
TRBD2	.	TRBV27	TRBJ2-1	CASSLSASGSYEQFF	TGTGCCAGCAGTTTATCGGCTAGCGGGAGTTATGAGCAGTTCTTC
TRBD2	few	TRBV20-1	TRBJ2-3	CSARDRRESTDTQYF	TGCAGTGCTAGAGATAGGCGGGAGAGCACAGATACGCAGTATTTT
.	many	TRBV5-1	TRBJ1-6	CASSPAGGRGNSPLHF	TGCGCCAGCAGCCCGGCGGGGGGGCGCGGTAATTCACCCCTCCACTTT
TRBD1	many	TRBV9	TRBJ2-5	CASSVTGQLQETQYF	TGTGCCAGCAGCGTCACGGGACAGCTCCAAGAGACCCAGTACTTC
.	many	TRBV12-3/TRBV12-4	TRBJ2-3	CASSLIESTDTQYF	TGTGCCAGCAGTTTAATAGAAAGCACAGATACGCAGTATTTT
.	.	TRBV5-1	TRBJ1-1	CTSSLDRNTEAFF	TGCACCAGCAGCTTGGACAGGAACACTGAAGCTTTCTTT
.	few	TRBV27	TRBJ1-6	CASSLSGDPLHF	TGTGCCAGCAGTTTATCGGGGGATCCCCTCCACTTT
.	many	TRBV29-1	TRBJ1-2	CSVEVSYGYTF	TGCAGCGTTGAAGTCAGCTATGGCTACACCTTC
TRBD2	.	TRBV20-1	TRBJ2-3	CSARGGRGDTQYF	TGCAGTGCTAGGGGCGGGAGGGGAGATACGCAGTATTTT
.	many	TRBV7-2	TRBJ2-3	CASSFTDPSTDTQYF	TGTGCCAGCAGTTTTACAGATCCTAGCACAGATACGCAGTATTTT
TRBD2	.	TRBV18	TRBJ2-1	CASSPPTGGYNEQFF	TGTGCCAGCTCACCACCGACGGGGGGTTACAATGAGCAGTTCTTC
TRBD1	many	TRBV6-5	TRBJ1-6	CASSYQMTGSNSPLHF	TGTGCCAGCAGTTACCAGATGACAGGGAGTAATTCACCCCTCCACTTT
TRBD1	many	TRBV5-1	TRBJ2-7	CASSLLGTGGYEQYF	TGCGCCAGCAGCTTGTTAGGGACAGGGGGCTACGAGCAGTACTTC
.	.	TRBV20-1	TRBJ1-5	CSARSGASSNQPQHF	TGCAGTGCTAGGTCGGGGGCCAGTAGCAATCAGCCCCAGCATTTT
.	many	TRBV30	TRBJ2-6	CAWSTGANVLTF	TGTGCCTGGAGTACCGGGGCCAACGTCCTGACTTTC
TRBD1	many	TRBV19	TRBJ1-2	CAAGGETGGYGYTF	TGTGCCGCCGGGGGCGAAACAGGGGGATATGGCTACACCTTC
TRBD1	few	TRBV6-5	TRBJ1-1	CASSYLGKGANTEAFF	TGTGCCAGCAGTTACCTCGGGAAGGGGGCGAACACTGAAGCTTTCTTT
TRBD2	many	TRBV29-1	TRBJ2-1	CSVGVAGEEFF	TGCAGCGTTGGAGTAGCGGGAGAGGAGTTCTTC
.	few	TRBV6-2/TRBV6-3	TRBJ1-4	CASSLRAGEKLFF	TGTGCCAGCAGTTTAAGAGCTGGTGAAAAACTGTTTTTT
.	many	TRBV7-8	TRBJ1-1	CASSPHRFKGRDTEAFF	TGTGCCAGCAGCCCCCACCGATTTAAAGGGAGGGACACTGAAGCTTTCTTT
.	many	TRBV4-3	TRBJ1-6	CASSHGTANSPLHF	TGCGCCAGCAGCCACGGGACGGCTAATTCACCCCTCCACTTT
.	few	TRBV29-1	TRBJ2-1	CSCEGPWRDNEQFF	TGCAGCTGCGAAGGGCCCTGGAGAGACAATGAGCAGTTCTTC
TRBD1	many	TRBV6-2/TRBV6-3	TRBJ1-5	CASSSGQTSNQPQHF	TGTGCCAGCAGCTCGGGACAGACTAGCAATCAGCCCCAGCATTTT
.	many	TRBV6-5	TRBJ1-2	CASRPPWDDGYTF	TGTGCCAGCAGGCCCCCATGGGATGATGGCTACACCTTC